This is a list of T cell receptor beta chains from one sample in a study of control samples from healthy donors and cancer patients. The assay was immunoSEQ multiplex PCR, and TCRdb's table has in-frame clones only and misses some. The sample has some 120,000 clones; about 93% are singletons. The sequenced sample was PBMCs. The receptors shown here come from a man aged 45-65 years with head and neck cancer. Both conserved end residues are part of each CDR3. A D gene is named only where the DNA matches it firmly. Part of the rows lack a size; the others show once, few, many or a class for expanded clones.

V gene,J gene,D gene,clone size,CDR3 protein,CDR3 DNA
TRBV19,TRBJ1-1,NA,NA,CASISGAGAFF,TGTGCCAGTATCTCTGGAGCTGGAGCTTTCTTT
TRBV28,TRBJ1-2,NA,NA,CASSRGGRSGGYTF,TGTGCCAGCAGTCGCGGGGGTCGATCCGGCGGCTACACCTTC
TRBV7-2,TRBJ1-1,TRBD1,NA,CASSLQGGMNTEAFF,TGTGCCAGCAGCCTACAGGGGGGGATGAACACTGAAGCTTTCTTT
TRBV29-1,TRBJ1-5,NA,NA,CSVGELNRDQPQHF,TGCAGCGTTGGGGAGCTCAACCGGGATCAGCCCCAGCATTTT
TRBV24-1,TRBJ2-3,NA,NA,CATSDLGSAGDTQYF,TGTGCCACCAGTGATTTGGGCAGTGCGGGAGATACGCAGTATTTT
TRBV29-1,TRBJ2-1,NA,NA,CSVELGQPAGNEQFF,TGCAGCGTTGAACTGGGACAGCCAGCGGGCAATGAGCAGTTCTTC
TRBV2,TRBJ2-1,NA,NA,CASSEFRGNEQFF,TGTGCCAGCAGTGAGTTCAGAGGCAATGAGCAGTTCTTC
TRBV6-5,TRBJ1-4,NA,once,CASSYTSQGEKLFF,TGTGCCAGCAGTTACACGAGTCAAGGTGAAAAACTGTTTTTT
TRBV7-3,TRBJ2-1,TRBD2,NA,CASSPIAGGPEQFF,TGTGCCAGCAGCCCGATAGCGGGGGGACCTGAGCAGTTCTTC
TRBV19,TRBJ1-5,NA,NA,CASSSNQPQHF,TGTGCCAGTAGTTCGAATCAGCCCCAGCATTTT
TRBV12-3/TRBV12-4,TRBJ1-1,NA,NA,CASILRSDGKAFF,TGTGCCAGCATCCTACGGTCGGATGGAAAAGCTTTCTTT
TRBV6-2/TRBV6-3,TRBJ1-1,NA,NA,CASSYRGASEAFF,TGTGCCAGCAGTTACCGGGGAGCGTCTGAAGCTTTCTTT
TRBV19,TRBJ2-1,NA,few,CASSIFGQSYNEQFF,TGTGCCAGTAGTATTTTCGGGCAGTCCTACAATGAGCAGTTCTTC
TRBV4-1,TRBJ1-2,NA,NA,CASSPIPKRGGNYGYTF,TGCGCCAGCAGCCCAATACCAAAAAGGGGCGGCAACTATGGCTACACCTTC
TRBV7-2,TRBJ2-2,NA,NA,CASSLARSGELFF,TGTGCCAGCAGCTTAGCGCGCTCCGGGGAGCTGTTTTTT
TRBV6-6,TRBJ1-5,NA,NA,CASRERQGNQPQHF,TGTGCCAGCAGGGAGAGACAGGGCAATCAGCCCCAGCATTTT
TRBV4-3,TRBJ2-7,NA,NA,CASSQTTHYEQYF,TGCGCCAGCAGCCAGACGACACACTACGAGCAGTACTTC
TRBV7-3,TRBJ2-5,NA,once,CASSLGGLETQYF,TGTGCCAGCAGCTTAGGGGGGCTGGAGACCCAGTACTTC
TRBV9,TRBJ1-6,NA,NA,CASSPDTNNSPLHF,TGTGCCAGCAGCCCCGACACGAATAATTCACCCCTCCACTTT
TRBV27,TRBJ1-1,NA,NA,CASSAGLNTEAFF,TGTGCCAGCAGTGCAGGGTTGAACACTGAAGCTTTCTTT
TRBV30,TRBJ1-2,NA,NA,CAWSVYGFDYGYTF,TGTGCCTGGAGTGTTTATGGCTTTGACTATGGCTACACCTTC
TRBV29-1,TRBJ2-7,NA,NA,CSVVLSHRSYEQYF,TGCAGCGTTGTCTTAAGCCACCGCTCCTACGAGCAGTACTTC
TRBV19,TRBJ2-7,NA,NA,CASTPGPGSYEQYF,TGTGCCAGTACCCCAGGTCCGGGGAGCTACGAGCAGTACTTC
TRBV5-5,TRBJ2-7,NA,NA,CASSFTGSEQYF,TGTGCCAGCAGCTTTACAGGGAGCGAGCAGTACTTC
TRBV24-1,TRBJ2-2,NA,NA,CATMAPGTGELFF,TGTGCCACCATGGCCCCGGGGACCGGGGAGCTGTTTTTT
TRBV28,TRBJ1-5,NA,NA,CASSSSGRPIDQPQHF,TGTGCCAGCAGTTCCTCGGGACGGCCGATCGATCAGCCCCAGCATTTT
TRBV6-5,TRBJ2-7,NA,NA,CASSYYGGYEQYF,TGTGCCAGCAGTTACTACGGGGGTTACGAGCAGTACTTC
TRBV6-5,TRBJ2-7,NA,NA,CASSYSVSYEQYF,TGTGCCAGCAGTTACAGCGTTTCCTACGAGCAGTACTTC
TRBV13,TRBJ2-1,TRBD2,NA,CASSLSGEQFF,TGTGCCAGCAGCCTTAGCGGGGAGCAGTTCTTC
TRBV12-3/TRBV12-4,TRBJ2-3,NA,NA,CASTSTDTQYF,TGTGCCAGCACTTCCACAGATACGCAGTATTTT
TRBV3-1/TRBV3-2,TRBJ2-3,TRBD2,NA,CASSPSGGADTQYF,TGTGCCAGCAGTCCAAGCGGGGGGGCAGATACGCAGTATTTT
TRBV6-2/TRBV6-3,TRBJ2-7,NA,once,CASSYSIGDNSYEQYF,TGTGCCAGCAGTTACTCGATTGGAGACAACTCCTACGAGCAGTACTTC
TRBV10-3,TRBJ1-1,NA,NA,CAIRSEGGTEAFF,TGTGCCATCAGGTCAGAAGGAGGAACTGAAGCTTTCTTT
TRBV27,TRBJ2-3,TRBD2,NA,CASSSLPGTKKDTQYF,TGTGCCAGCAGTTCCCTCCCCGGGACTAAGAAAGATACGCAGTATTTT
TRBV7-9,TRBJ1-2,NA,NA,CASSSAGYYGYTF,TGTGCCAGCAGCTCGGCAGGGTACTATGGCTACACCTTC